Given below is one T cell receptor (beta chain) in context. Its target is unknown. This specimen belongs to a study of monozygotic twins with inflammatory bowel disease. Overall study findings and caveats: The inverse Simpson measure of TCRbeta diversity was lower in IBD patients than in healthy co-twins. Among twins, concordant and discordant pairs did not differ in repertoire similarity, possibly from limited power.

The CDR3 spans 14 residues. Germline CDR1 and CDR2: MNHEY and SMNVEV (reference sequence). One entry per CDR3 protein, without DNA, is what TCRdb gives after re-calling the 5' RACE reads. Its listing shows more than 300,000 distinct CDR3 sequences. The specimen was blood. The origin of this receptor is a human donor with ulcerative colitis or Crohn's disease, or a healthy co-twin of an affected twin (not recorded which). The V gene is TRBV27, the J gene TRBJ2-2; TCRdb's D call of TRBD1 is untestable without DNA. CDR3: CASSFPGGTGELFF.